These T cell receptor beta chains were read from a single sample in a study of cytomegalovirus exposure and HLA in healthy donors. Data came from immunoSEQ multiplex PCR; TCRdb stores just in-frame clones and leaves some out. Of about 200,000 clones listed, approximately 86% were seen once; the top ten hold around 0.31%. The sample comprised PBMCs. The receptor set was obtained from a woman aged 25 to 39 in good health and CMV-seronegative. The conserved cysteine and the conserved F or W are not part of the CDR3 here. Fields, in order: V gene, J gene, CDR3 protein.

TRBV9	TRBJ2-2	ASSERGSNTGELF
TRBV29-1	TRBJ2-5	SVEGGTQETQY
TRBV28	TRBJ2-1	ASSFIGLAVGNEQF
TRBV7-9	TRBJ1-2	ASSLGEGGYT
TRBV15	TRBJ2-4	ATSREGEDFKDKNIQY
TRBV5-1	TRBJ2-5	ASSSQPRQPQETQY
TRBV9	TRBJ2-2	ASSPPPDTGGELF
TRBV29-1	TRBJ2-3	SVARLLTDTQY
TRBV5-1	TRBJ2-7	ASSLSQGGSYEQY
TRBV7-9	TRBJ2-7	ASSPPGLWGGEQY
TRBV7-8	TRBJ1-1	ASSLALREAF
TRBV7-2	TRBJ1-5	ASSPQGFGNQPQH
TRBV27	TRBJ2-1	ASSPRGSGRLNEQF
TRBV19	TRBJ2-7	ASSGLSYEQY
TRBV5-5	TRBJ1-2	ASSLVGGVGGYT
TRBV2	TRBJ1-6	ASSPGRDSPLH
TRBV4-1	TRBJ1-1	ASSSPTAKNTEAF
TRBV9	TRBJ2-1	ASSGPGLAMDEQF
TRBV15	TRBJ2-7	ATSRDLGSGKSHEQY
TRBV30	TRBJ2-5	AWSVGRANQETQY
TRBV7-8	TRBJ1-1	ASSAHLNTEAF
TRBV28	TRBJ2-1	ASSLTTPNEQF
TRBV19	TRBJ2-7	ASSIGGALDEQY
TRBV18	TRBJ2-7	ASSPDRTGYEQY
TRBV7-9	TRBJ1-2	ASSLGRATGDYGYT
TRBV29-1	TRBJ2-1	SVDGSGQGNEQF
TRBV11-3	TRBJ2-5	ASSRGGGETQY
TRBV19	TRBJ2-7	ASNGKRGGPDEQY
TRBV6-1	TRBJ1-2	ASVGSGGAGGYT
TRBV6-1	TRBJ2-3	AIRTLAGGPDTQY
TRBV27	TRBJ2-7	ASSLSWGQGHEQY
TRBV7-2	TRBJ2-5	ASSLNGKETQY
TRBV7-9	TRBJ1-4	SSSLASGGSEKLF